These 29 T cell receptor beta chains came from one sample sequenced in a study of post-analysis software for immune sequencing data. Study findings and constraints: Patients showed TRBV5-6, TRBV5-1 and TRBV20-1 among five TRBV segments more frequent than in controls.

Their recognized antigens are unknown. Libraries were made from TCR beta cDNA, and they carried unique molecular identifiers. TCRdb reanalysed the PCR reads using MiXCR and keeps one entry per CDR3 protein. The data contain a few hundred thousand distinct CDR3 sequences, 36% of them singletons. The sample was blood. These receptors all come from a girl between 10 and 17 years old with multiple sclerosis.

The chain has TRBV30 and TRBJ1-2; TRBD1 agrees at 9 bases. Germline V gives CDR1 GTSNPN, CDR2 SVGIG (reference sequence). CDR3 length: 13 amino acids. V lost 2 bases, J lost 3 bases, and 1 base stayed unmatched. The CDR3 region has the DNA TGTGCCTGGAGTCGGACAGGGGACTATGGCTACACCTTC. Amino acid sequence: CAWSRTGDYGYTF. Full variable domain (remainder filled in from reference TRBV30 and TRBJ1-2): SQTIHQWPATLVQPVGSPLSLECTVEGTSNPNLYWYRQAAGRGLQLLFYSVGIGQISSEVPQNLSASRPQDRQFILSSKKLLLSDSGFYLCAWSRTGDYGYTFGSGTRLTVV.

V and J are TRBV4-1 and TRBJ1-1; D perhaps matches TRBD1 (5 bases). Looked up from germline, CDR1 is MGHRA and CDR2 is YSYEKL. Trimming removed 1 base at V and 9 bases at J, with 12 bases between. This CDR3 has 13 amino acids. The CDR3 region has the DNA TGCGCCAGCAGCCAAGTTCTAGGGGAGAAAGCTTTCTTT. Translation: CASSQVLGEKAFF.

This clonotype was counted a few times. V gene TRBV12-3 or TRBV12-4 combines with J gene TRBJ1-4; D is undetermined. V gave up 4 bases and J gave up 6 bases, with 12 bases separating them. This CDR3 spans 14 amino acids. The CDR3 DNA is TGTGCCAGCAGTTCGGCCCCGGCTGATGAAAAACTGTTTTTT. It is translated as CASSSAPADEKLFF.

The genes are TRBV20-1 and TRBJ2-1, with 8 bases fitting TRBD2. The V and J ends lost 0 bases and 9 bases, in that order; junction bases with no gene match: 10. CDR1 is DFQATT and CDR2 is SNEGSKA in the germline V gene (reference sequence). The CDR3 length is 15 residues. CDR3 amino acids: CSARDRSGSSTEQFF. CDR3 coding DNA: TGCAGTGCTAGAGACCGGAGCGGGAGTTCGACTGAGCAGTTCTTC.

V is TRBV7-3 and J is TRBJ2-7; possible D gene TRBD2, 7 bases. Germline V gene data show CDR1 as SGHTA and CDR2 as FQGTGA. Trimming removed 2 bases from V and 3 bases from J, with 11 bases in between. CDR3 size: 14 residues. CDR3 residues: CASSLEGDYYEQYF. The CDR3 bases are TGTGCCAGCAGCTTAGAGGGGGACTACTACGAGCAGTACTTC.

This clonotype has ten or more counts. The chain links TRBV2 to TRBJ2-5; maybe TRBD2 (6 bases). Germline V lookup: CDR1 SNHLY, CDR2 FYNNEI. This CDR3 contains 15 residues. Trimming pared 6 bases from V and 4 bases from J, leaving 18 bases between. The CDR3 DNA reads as TGTGCCAGCAGCGCCGCCTGGGGGGAAGGAGAGACCCAGTACTTC. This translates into CASSAAWGEGETQYF. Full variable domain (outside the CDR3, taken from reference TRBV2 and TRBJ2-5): EPEVTQTPSHQVTQMGQEVILRCVPISNHLYFYWYRQILGQKVEFLVSFYNNEISEKSEIFDDQFSVERPDGSNFTLKIRSTKLEDSAMYFCASSAAWGEGETQYFGPGTRLLVL.

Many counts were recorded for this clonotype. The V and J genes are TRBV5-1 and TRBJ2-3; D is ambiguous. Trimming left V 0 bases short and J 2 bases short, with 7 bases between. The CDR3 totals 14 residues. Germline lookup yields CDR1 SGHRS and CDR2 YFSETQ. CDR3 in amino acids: CASSLGMATDTQYF. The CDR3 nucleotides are TGCGCCAGCAGCTTGGGAATGGCCACAGATACGCAGTATTTT.

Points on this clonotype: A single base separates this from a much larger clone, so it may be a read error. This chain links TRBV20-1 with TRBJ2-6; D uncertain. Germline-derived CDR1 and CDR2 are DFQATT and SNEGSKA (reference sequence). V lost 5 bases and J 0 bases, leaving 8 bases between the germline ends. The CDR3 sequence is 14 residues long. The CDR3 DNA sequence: TGCAGTGCTCCCGAGTCCTCTGGGGCCAACGTCCTGACTTTC. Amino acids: CSAPESSGANVLTF.

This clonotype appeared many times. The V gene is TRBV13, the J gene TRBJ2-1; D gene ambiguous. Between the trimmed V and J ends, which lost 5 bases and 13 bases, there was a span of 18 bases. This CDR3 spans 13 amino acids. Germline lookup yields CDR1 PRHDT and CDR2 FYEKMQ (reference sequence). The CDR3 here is CASSPPFWSVQFF. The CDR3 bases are TGTGCCAGCAGCCCTCCCTTTTGGAGCGTCCAGTTCTTC.

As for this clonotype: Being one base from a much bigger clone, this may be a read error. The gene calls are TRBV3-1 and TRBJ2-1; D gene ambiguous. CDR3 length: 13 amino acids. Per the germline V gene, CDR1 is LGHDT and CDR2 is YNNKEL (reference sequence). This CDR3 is CAGSQGRNNEQFF. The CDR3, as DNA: TGTGCCGGCAGCCAAGGAAGGAACAATGAGCAGTTCTTC.

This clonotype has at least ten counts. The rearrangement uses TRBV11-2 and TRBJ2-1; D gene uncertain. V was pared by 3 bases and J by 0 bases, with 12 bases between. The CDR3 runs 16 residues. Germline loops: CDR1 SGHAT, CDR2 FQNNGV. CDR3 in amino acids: CASSFSVTSSYNEQFF. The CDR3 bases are TGTGCCAGCAGCTTTTCGGTCACGAGCTCCTACAATGAGCAGTTCTTC.

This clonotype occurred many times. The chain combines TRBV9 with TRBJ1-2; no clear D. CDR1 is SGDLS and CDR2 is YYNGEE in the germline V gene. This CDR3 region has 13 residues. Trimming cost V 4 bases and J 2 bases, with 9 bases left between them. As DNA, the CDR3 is TGTGCCAGCAGCTGGACGGGAAACTATGGCTACACCTTC. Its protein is CASSWTGNYGYTF.

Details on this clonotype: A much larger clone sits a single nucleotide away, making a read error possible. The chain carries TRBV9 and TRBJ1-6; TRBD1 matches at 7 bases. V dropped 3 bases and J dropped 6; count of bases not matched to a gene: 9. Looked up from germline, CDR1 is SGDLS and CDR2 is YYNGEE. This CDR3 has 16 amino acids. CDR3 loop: CASSANQGGSNSPLHF. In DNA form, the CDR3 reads TGTGCCAGCAGCGCGAATCAGGGGGGGAGTAATTCACCCCTCCACTTT.

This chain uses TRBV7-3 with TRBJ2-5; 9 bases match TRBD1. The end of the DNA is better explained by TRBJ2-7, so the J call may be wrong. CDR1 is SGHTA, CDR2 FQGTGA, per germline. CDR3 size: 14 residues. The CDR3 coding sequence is TGTGCCAGCAGCGGCGGGACAGGGAGTGGCGAGCAGTACTTC. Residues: CASSGGTGSGEQYF.

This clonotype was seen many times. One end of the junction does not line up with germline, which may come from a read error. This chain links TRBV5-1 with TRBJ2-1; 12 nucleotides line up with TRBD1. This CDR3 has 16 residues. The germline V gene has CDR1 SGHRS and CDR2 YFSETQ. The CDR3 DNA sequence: TGCGCCAGCAGTTTGGGTGGGGACAGGGGGCGCGTGGAGCAGTTCTTC. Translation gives CASSLGGDRGRVEQFF.

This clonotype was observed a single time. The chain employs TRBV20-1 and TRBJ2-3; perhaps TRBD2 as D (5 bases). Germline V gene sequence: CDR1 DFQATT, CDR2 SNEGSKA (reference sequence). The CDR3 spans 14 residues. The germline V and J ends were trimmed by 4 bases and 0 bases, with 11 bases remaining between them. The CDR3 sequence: CSAISGASTDTQYF. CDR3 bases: TGCAGTGCTATCAGCGGAGCAAGCACAGATACGCAGTATTTT.

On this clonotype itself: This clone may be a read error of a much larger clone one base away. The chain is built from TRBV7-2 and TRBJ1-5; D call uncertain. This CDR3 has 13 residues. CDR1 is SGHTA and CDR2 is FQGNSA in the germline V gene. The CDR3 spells CAGSLRGDQPQHF. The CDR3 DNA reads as TGTGCCGGCAGCTTACGGGGTGATCAGCCCCAGCATTTT.

CDR3 in amino acids: CATSREGQKIVDEQYF. CDR3 in DNA: TGTGCCACCAGCAGAGAGGGACAGAAAATTGTCGACGAGCAGTACTTC. The chain combines TRBV15 with TRBJ2-7, with 7 bases fitting TRBD1. In germline, CDR1 is LNHNV, CDR2 YYDKDF (reference sequence). CDR3 size: 16 residues. Trimming took 0 bases from V and 5 from J; bases not matched to a gene: 10.

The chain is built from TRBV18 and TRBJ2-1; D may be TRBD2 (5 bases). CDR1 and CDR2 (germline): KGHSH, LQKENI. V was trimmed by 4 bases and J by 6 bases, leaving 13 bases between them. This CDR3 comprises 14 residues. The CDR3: CASSREGAANEQFF. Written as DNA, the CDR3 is TGTGCCAGCTCACGAGAGGGAGCTGCCAATGAGCAGTTCTTC.

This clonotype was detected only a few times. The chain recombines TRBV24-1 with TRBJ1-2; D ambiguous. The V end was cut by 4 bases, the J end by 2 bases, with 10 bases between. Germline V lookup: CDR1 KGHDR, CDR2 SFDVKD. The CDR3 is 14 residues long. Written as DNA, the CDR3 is TGTGCCACCAGTGAACCGACTCAAAACTATGGCTACACCTTC. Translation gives CATSEPTQNYGYTF.

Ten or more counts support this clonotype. Written as DNA, the CDR3 is TGTGCCATCAGTGACCCCTCGGCTAATGAAAAACTGTTTTTT. Its protein is CAISDPSANEKLFF. The V and J genes are TRBV10-3 and TRBJ1-4; D gene uncertain. The germline V gene encodes CDR1 ENHRY and CDR2 SYGVKD. Trimming stripped 3 bases from V and 3 bases from J, with 8 bases between. CDR3 length: 14 residues.

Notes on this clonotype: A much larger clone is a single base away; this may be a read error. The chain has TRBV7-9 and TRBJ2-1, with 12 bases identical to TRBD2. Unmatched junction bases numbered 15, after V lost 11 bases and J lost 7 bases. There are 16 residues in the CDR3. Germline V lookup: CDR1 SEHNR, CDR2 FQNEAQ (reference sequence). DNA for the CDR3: TGTGCCTGCACCCCTGCTAGCGGGAGGGCCGCGAATGAGCAGTTCTTC. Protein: CACTPASGRAANEQFF. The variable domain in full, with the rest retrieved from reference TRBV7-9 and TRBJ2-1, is DTGVSQNPRHKITKRGQNVTFRCDPISEHNRLYWYRQTLGQGPEFLTYFQNEAQLEKSRLLSDRFSAERPKGSFSTLEIQRTEQGDSAMYLCACTPASGRAANEQFFGPGTRLTVL.

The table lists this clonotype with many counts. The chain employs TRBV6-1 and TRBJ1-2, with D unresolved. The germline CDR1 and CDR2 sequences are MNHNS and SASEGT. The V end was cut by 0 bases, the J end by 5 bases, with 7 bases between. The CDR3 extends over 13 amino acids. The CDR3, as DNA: TGTGCCAGCAGTGAAGCGATGGGTTATGGCTACACCTTC. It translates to CASSEAMGYGYTF.

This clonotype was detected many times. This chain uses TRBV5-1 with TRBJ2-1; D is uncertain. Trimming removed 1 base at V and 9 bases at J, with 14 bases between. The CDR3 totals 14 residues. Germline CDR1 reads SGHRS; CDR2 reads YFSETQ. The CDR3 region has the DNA TGCGCCAGCAGCTTGACTCTAGGCCGTCCTGAGCAGTTCTTC. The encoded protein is CASSLTLGRPEQFF.

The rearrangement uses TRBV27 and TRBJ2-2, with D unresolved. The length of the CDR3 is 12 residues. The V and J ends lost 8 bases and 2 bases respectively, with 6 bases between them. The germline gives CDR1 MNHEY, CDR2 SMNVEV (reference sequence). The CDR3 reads CASGYNTGELFF. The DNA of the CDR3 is TGTGCCAGCGGTTATAACACCGGGGAGCTGTTTTTT.

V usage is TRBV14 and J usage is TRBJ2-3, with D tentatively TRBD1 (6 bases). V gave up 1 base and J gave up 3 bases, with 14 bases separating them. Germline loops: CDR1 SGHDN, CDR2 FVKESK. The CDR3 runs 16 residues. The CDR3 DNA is TGTGCCAGCAGCCAAGTTCCAGGGGATGTTACAGATACGCAGTATTTT. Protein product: CASSQVPGDVTDTQYF.

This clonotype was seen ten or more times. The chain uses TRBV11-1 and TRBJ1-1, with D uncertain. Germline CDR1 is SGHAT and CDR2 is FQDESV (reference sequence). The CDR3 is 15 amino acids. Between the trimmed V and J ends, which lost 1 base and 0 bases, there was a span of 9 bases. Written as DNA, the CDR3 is TGTGCCAGCAGCTTAGAGACGGGGATGAACACTGAAGCTTTCTTT. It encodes CASSLETGMNTEAFF.

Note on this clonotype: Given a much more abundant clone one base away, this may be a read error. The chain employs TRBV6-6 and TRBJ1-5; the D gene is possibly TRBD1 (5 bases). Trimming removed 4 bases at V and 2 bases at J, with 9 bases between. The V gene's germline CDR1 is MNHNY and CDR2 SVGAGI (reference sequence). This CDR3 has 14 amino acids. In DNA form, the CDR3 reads TGTGCCAGCAGTTGCGTAGGGGGCAATCAGCCCCAGCATTTT. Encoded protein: CASSCVGGNQPQHF.

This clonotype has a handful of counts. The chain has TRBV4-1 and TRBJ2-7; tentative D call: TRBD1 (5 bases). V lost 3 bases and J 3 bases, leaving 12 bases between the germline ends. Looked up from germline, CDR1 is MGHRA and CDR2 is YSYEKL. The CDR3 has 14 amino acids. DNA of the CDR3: TGCGCCAGCAGCCAGGGCTTGACAGACTACGAGCAGTACTTC. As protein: CASSQGLTDYEQYF.